These 27 T cell receptor beta chains came from one sample sequenced in a study of regulatory T cells in long-lasting Graves disease. Time point defined: persistent/refractory GD, antithyroid drugs over 5 years with positive TRAb. RNA extracted from PBMCs served as the sequencing template. The TCR beta library used iRepertoire HTBI primers with Arm-PCR amplification of CDR3. TCRdb used MiXCR to reprocess the multiplex PCR reads, holding one entry per CDR3 protein. The sample includes about 660,000 distinct CDR3 sequences, 25% to 30% of them seen just once. The sequencing here drew on peripheral blood mononuclear cells (PBMCs), taken when the disease was refractory, from a patient treated with antithyroid drugs. Receptors originate from a female donor with Graves disease.

This chain links TRBV10-3 with TRBJ1-6, with 7 bases identical to TRBD1. This CDR3 contains 14 residues. V was pared by 7 bases and J by 7 bases, with 7 bases of the junction left unmatched. Looked up from germline, CDR1 is ENHRY and CDR2 is SYGVKD. In nucleotides, the CDR3 is TGTGCCATCACCCCGGGACAGCCAAATTCACCCCTCCACTTT. Translation: CAITPGQPNSPLHF.

V usage is TRBV18 and J usage is TRBJ1-3; D is unresolved. The ends were cut back, 0 bases at V and 0 bases at J, with 12 bases in the middle. The CDR3 runs to 17 residues. Looked up from germline, CDR1 is KGHSH and CDR2 is LQKENI. The CDR3 protein is CASSPPPQKASGNTIYF. The CDR3 DNA is TGTGCCAGCTCACCACCGCCTCAGAAGGCCTCTGGAAACACCATATATTTT.

This clonotype was detected ten times or more. This chain joins TRBV12-3 or TRBV12-4 and TRBJ1-2; D call uncertain. The CDR3 runs 15 residues. V was clipped by 5 bases and J by 8 bases, with 21 bases between them. The CDR3 loop is CASSPQTVLLGGYTF. In DNA, the CDR3 is TGTGCCAGCAGTCCCCAGACCGTACTTCTAGGCGGCTACACCTTC.

The chain joins TRBV11-2 to TRBJ2-5, with 10 bases lining up with TRBD2. The V gene's germline CDR1 is SGHAT and CDR2 FQNNGV. V was clipped by 1 base and J by 5 bases; unmatched bases: 7. The CDR3 spans 16 residues. As DNA, the CDR3 is TGTGCCAGCAGCTTAGCCCTAGCGGGAGTCCAGGAGACCCAGTACTTC. Its protein product is CASSLALAGVQETQYF.

The chain joins TRBV4-1 to TRBJ2-7; no reliable D call. The CDR3 has 15 residues. The germline CDR1 and CDR2 sequences are MGHRA and YSYEKL. V dropped 0 bases and J dropped 2 bases, with 11 bases sitting between them. The CDR3 loop is CASSQELSSTYEQYF. CDR3 DNA: TGCGCCAGCAGCCAAGAGCTGTCGTCAACCTACGAGCAGTACTTC.

The V gene is TRBV28, the J gene TRBJ1-1; 11 bases align to TRBD1. This CDR3 region has 16 residues. The germline V gene encodes CDR1 MDHEN and CDR2 SYDVKM. The J segment lost 1 base and the V segment lost 1 base, leaving 2 bases of the junction unmatched. This CDR3 is CASSLLGTGGNTEAFF. CDR3 DNA sequence: TGTGCCAGCAGTTTATTGGGGACAGGGGGGAACACTGAAGCTTTCTTT.

This clonotype was observed a handful of times. This chain uses TRBV2 with TRBJ1-4, with D possibly TRBD1 on 6 matching bases. The V and J ends lost 6 bases and 7 bases respectively, with 21 bases between them. Per germline, CDR1 SNHLY and CDR2 FYNNEI. CDR3 length equals 16 residues. Here the CDR3 DNA reads TGTGCCAGCAGCGCAAGGGGGGGGGCTAGCGGTGAAAAACTGTTTTTT. Protein product: CASSARGGASGEKLFF.

This rearrangement joins TRBV7-9 to TRBJ1-4; D call uncertain. CDR3 length: 15 residues. Germline V gene data show CDR1 as SEHNR and CDR2 as FQNEAQ (reference sequence). Trimming removed 0 bases at V and 0 bases at J, with 5 bases between. The CDR3 DNA is TGTGCCAGCAGCTTAGCGAGTACAACTAATGAAAAACTGTTTTTT. Amino acids: CASSLASTTNEKLFF.

There are a few counts of this clonotype. The CDR3 DNA reads as TGTGCCAGCGGCGAGGGAAATTCCCACGAGCAGTACTTC. It encodes CASGEGNSHEQYF. The rearrangement joins TRBV6-1 to TRBJ2-7; D perhaps matches TRBD2 (5 bases). Deletions cut 8 bases from V and 5 bases from J, with 16 bases between. Germline V gene lookup returns CDR1 MNHNS and CDR2 SASEGT. This CDR3 has 13 amino acids.

This clonotype has a handful of counts. This chain joins TRBV12-3 or TRBV12-4 and TRBJ2-4; a weak D match, TRBD2 (6 bases). The germline V and J ends were trimmed by 5 bases and 0 bases, with 14 bases remaining between them. The CDR3 length is 16 residues. The CDR3 here is CASSPTSPLAKNIQYF. CDR3 nucleotides: TGTGCCAGCAGTCCTACTAGCCCATTAGCCAAAAACATTCAGTACTTC.

There are a few counts of this clonotype. The gene calls are TRBV19 and TRBJ2-5; possibly TRBD1 or TRBD2 for D (5 bases each). Germline V CDR1 and CDR2: LNHDA, SQIVND (reference sequence). The length of the CDR3 is 17 residues. V was cut by 3 bases and J by 1 base, with 18 bases left in between. The CDR3 bases are TGTGCCAGTAGTATCCCCGACAGCGGAGACATCCAAGAGACCCAGTACTTC. It specifies CASSIPDSGDIQETQYF. The full variable domain, rest sourced from reference TRBV19 and TRBJ2-5, is DGGITQSPKYLFRKEGQNVTLSCEQNLNHDAMYWYRQDPGQGLRLIYYSQIVNDFQKGDIAEGYSVSREKKESFPLTVTSAQKNPTAFYLCASSIPDSGDIQETQYFGPGTRLLVL.

Many counts were recorded for this clonotype. The rearrangement uses TRBV2 and TRBJ2-2; a weak D match, TRBD1 (6 bases). V lost 8 bases, J lost 1 base, and 20 bases lay in between. In germline, CDR1 is SNHLY, CDR2 FYNNEI. CDR3 size: 17 residues. The CDR3 DNA follows: TGTGCCAGCGTGCCCAATTGGGGGCAAAAGAACACCGGGGAGCTGTTTTTT. Amino acid sequence: CASVPNWGQKNTGELFF.

The genes are TRBV20-1 and TRBJ1-4; D might be TRBD1 (5 bases). Germline lookup yields CDR1 DFQATT and CDR2 SNEGSKA (reference sequence). Deletions cut 6 bases from V and 0 bases from J, with 14 bases between. The CDR3 contains 15 residues. CDR3: CSAPGTHATNEKLFF. The CDR3 DNA sequence: TGCAGTGCCCCCGGGACCCATGCAACTAATGAAAAACTGTTTTTT.

As for this clonotype: This clone may be a read error of a much larger clone one base away. The V call is TRBV28, the J call TRBJ2-7, with TRBD1 identical over 9 bases. There are 14 residues in the CDR3. Germline V gives CDR1 MDHEN, CDR2 SYDVKM. V dropped 7 bases and J dropped 5; count of bases not matched to a gene: 9. The CDR3 DNA is TGTGCCAGCACCAGACAGGGGGGAACCCACGAGCAGTACTTC. Translation: CASTRQGGTHEQYF.

This clonotype was found a few times. This chain connects TRBV5-6 to TRBJ2-5, with 10 bases aligning to TRBD1. V trimming: 7 bases; J trimming: 6 bases; junction bases outside the gene matches: 12. The V gene's germline CDR1 is SGHDT and CDR2 YYEEEE. This CDR3 comprises 15 residues. The CDR3, as DNA: TGTGCCAGCGCCTATGGGACAGGGGTTTCTCAGACCCAGTACTTC. It codes for CASAYGTGVSQTQYF.

This clonotype was counted a few times. The chain combines TRBV20-1 with TRBJ1-1, with 7 nucleotides matching TRBD1. Germline CDR1 reads DFQATT; CDR2 reads SNEGSKA (reference sequence). J was trimmed by 7 bases and V by 2 bases; bases with no gene match: 7. The CDR3 is 13 amino acids. For the CDR3, the DNA is TGCAGTGCTAGAAGACAGGGAGGGATTGAAGCTTTCTTT. Translation: CSARRQGGIEAFF.

The table lists this clonotype with a few counts. The chain combines TRBV6-1 with TRBJ2-1; no firm D call. Trimming removed 6 bases from V and 0 bases from J, with 15 bases in between. Germline CDR1 reads MNHNS; CDR2 reads SASEGT. The CDR3 runs 16 residues. The CDR3 DNA reads as TGTGCCAGCAGAGCCCTTGGCGGAAGCTCCTACAATGAGCAGTTCTTC. Its translation is CASRALGGSSYNEQFF.

This clonotype has more than one count but fewer than ten. The V gene is TRBV28, the J gene TRBJ1-4; no reliable D call. Germline V gene data show CDR1 as MDHEN and CDR2 as SYDVKM. The CDR3 is 15 residues long. V was clipped by 2 bases and J by 8 bases, with 15 bases between them. In nucleotides, the CDR3 is TGTGCCAGCAGTTTAGCAACGACGGGAAAGGAAAAACTGTTTTTT. Its protein is CASSLATTGKEKLFF.

This chain joins TRBV19 and TRBJ2-7; no firm D call. Germline CDR1 reads LNHDA; CDR2 reads SQIVND (reference sequence). The CDR3 has 12 residues. V shed 7 bases and J shed 2 bases, with 9 bases lying between them. The CDR3 DNA follows: TGTGCCAGTACCAGGACCCCCTACGAGCAGTACTTC. It encodes CASTRTPYEQYF. The variable domain in full, completed from reference TRBV19 and TRBJ2-7, reads DGGITQSPKYLFRKEGQNVTLSCEQNLNHDAMYWYRQDPGQGLRLIYYSQIVNDFQKGDIAEGYSVSREKKESFPLTVTSAQKNPTAFYLCASTRTPYEQYFGPGTRLTVT.

The table lists this clonotype with many counts. The V and J genes are TRBV28 and TRBJ1-2, with D unclear. Trimming pared 6 bases from V and 0 bases from J, leaving 17 bases between. CDR3 length: 16 amino acids. Germline CDR1 MDHEN, CDR2 SYDVKM. This CDR3 reads CASSYSPPLANYGYTF. The DNA for the CDR3 is TGTGCCAGCAGCTATTCTCCCCCCTTAGCTAACTATGGCTACACCTTC.

This chain connects TRBV19 to TRBJ2-7; possible D gene TRBD2, 5 bases. The germline CDR1 and CDR2 sequences are LNHDA and SQIVND (reference sequence). This CDR3 is 13 amino acids long. V was clipped by 0 bases and J by 6 bases, with 9 bases between them. CDR3 residues: CASSIDRGREQYF. Here the CDR3 DNA reads TGTGCCAGTAGTATAGATCGAGGGCGCGAGCAGTACTTC.

The V gene is TRBV14, the J gene TRBJ2-7, with 15 nucleotides matching TRBD2. In germline, CDR1 is SGHDN, CDR2 FVKESK. Germline trimming cut 5 bases from V and 5 bases from J; bases unmatched to any gene: 13. This CDR3 region has 18 residues. The CDR3 DNA reads TGTGCCAGCAGCTGGGGACTAGCGGGAGGAAAATGGGGGAACGAGCAGTACTTC. Encoded protein: CASSWGLAGGKWGNEQYF.

This clonotype was counted ten times or more. The chain links TRBV7-2 to TRBJ1-2; no clear D gene. The germline V and J ends were trimmed by 5 bases and 6 bases, with 13 bases remaining between them. Germline V gene lookup returns CDR1 SGHTA and CDR2 FQGNSA. CDR3 size: 13 residues. In DNA, the CDR3 is TGTGCCAGCAGCGTGTCCAGTCGCGATGGCTACACCTTC. Translated, it gives CASSVSSRDGYTF.

The V gene is TRBV27, the J gene TRBJ1-6; D possibly corresponds to TRBD1 (5 bases). The CDR3 totals 15 residues. The germline V gene encodes CDR1 MNHEY and CDR2 SMNVEV (reference sequence). Between the trimmed V and J ends, which lost 2 bases and 10 bases, there was a span of 15 bases. The CDR3: CASSLPAGGNSPLHF. In DNA form, the CDR3 reads TGTGCCAGCAGTTTACCGGCGGGGGGGAACTCACCCCTCCACTTT.

J is TRBJ1-1 and V is TRBV4-1; no clear D gene. Germline CDR1 reads MGHRA; CDR2 reads YSYEKL. Trimming took 5 bases from V and 7 from J, leaving 14 bases between them. The CDR3 has 13 residues. CDR3: CASSARVGIEAFF. Written as DNA, the CDR3 is TGCGCCAGCAGCGCGAGAGTTGGGATTGAAGCTTTCTTT.

The chain joins TRBV15 to TRBJ1-4; D is possibly TRBD1 (5 bases). Germline V lookup: CDR1 LNHNV, CDR2 YYDKDF (reference sequence). CDR3 length: 18 amino acids. Deletions cut 0 bases from V and 0 bases from J, with 14 bases between. In DNA, the CDR3 is TGTGCCACCAGCAGAGATCTCCGGCCGGGGGCAACTAATGAAAAACTGTTTTTT. Translating it yields CATSRDLRPGATNEKLFF.

This clonotype appeared once. Sequence at one end of the junction differs from germline and may be a read error. The V call is TRBV27, the J call TRBJ1-5; 8 bases line up with TRBD1. This CDR3 is 14 amino acids long. From germline, CDR1 is MNHEY and CDR2 SMNVEV (reference sequence). The CDR3 coding sequence is TGTGCCGGCAGTCCCGACAGGGGTGATCAGCCCCAGCATTTT. Residues: CAGSPDRGDQPQHF.